This T cell receptor beta chain was observed in a study of CD4 T cells in relation to SARS-CoV-2 and coronaviruses. Whole-study context: Shared crossreactive spike epitopes were mapped to their HLA restriction. Study results and limitations: No donor gave both pre-pandemic and post-infection samples.

Naive and memory CD4+ T cells were separated from cryopreserved PBMCs. Turning to this clone: Its specificity is not known.

TCRdb's copy holds only in-frame clones and misses some; the assay was immunoSEQ multiplex PCR. The sample contains tens of thousands of clones, 92% of which appear only once. Germline CDR1 and CDR2: LNHDA and SQIVND (reference sequence). J was trimmed by 1 base and V by 5 bases; bases with no gene match: 9. The CDR3 runs 17 residues. The genes are TRBV19 and TRBJ2-4, with 9 bases identical to TRBD1. The sequenced sample consisted of naive CD4+ T cells from PBMCs. The subset was: naive CD4+ T cells isolated by negative enrichment. The receptor's source is an adult with COVID-19. CDR3 nucleotides: TGTGCCAGTAGTGGACCGAACAGGGGGCTCGCCAAAAACATTCAGTACTTC. It translates to CASSGPNRGLAKNIQYF.